This T cell receptor beta chain is from a study of Graves' ophthalmopathy and Graves' hyperthyroidism. The length of the CDR3 is 14 residues. The V gene's germline CDR1 is MDHEN and CDR2 SYDVKM. Note on this clonotype: As the CDR3 is not closed by the conserved phenylalanine or tryptophan, this likely results from a read error.

RNA transcripts served as template for amplifying TCR beta CDR3 sequences. In the first round, RT-PCR was carried out with HTBI primers, and a multiplex PCR formed the second round. Via MiXCR, TCRdb re-called the multiplex PCR reads, giving one row per CDR3 protein. Among 560,000 or so distinct CDR3 sequences listed, about 40% were seen once. Sequenced material: peripheral blood or thyroid tissue (not recorded which). This receptor was obtained from an adult man with Graves' hyperthyroidism. The V gene is TRBV28, the J gene TRBJ2-5, with D maybe TRBD1 (6 bases). The last part of the DNA fits TRBJ2-7 better; the J call may be wrong. The CDR3 sequence: CASSLITGTYEQYL. CDR3 nucleotide sequence: TGTGCCAGCAGTTTGATCACAGGGACCTACGAGCAGTACCTC.